The 4 T cell receptor beta chains below come from one sample, sequenced in a study of blood T cells in healthy people across ages. The authors ran a second PCR of roughly 6 to 12 cycles using a sample-barcoded 5' primer and a J-beta primer mix. Via MiXCR, TCRdb re-called the 5' RACE reads, giving one row per CDR3 protein. Among 700,000 or so distinct CDR3 sequences listed, about 20% were seen once. The sequenced material came from blood. These receptor sequences come from a man aged 65 to 79 in good health.

The chain recombines TRBV3-1 with TRBJ1-2; D ambiguous. From germline, CDR1 is LGHDT and CDR2 YNNKEL (reference sequence). Trimming took off 4 bases at V and 0 bases at J, with 15 bases between the two ends. CDR3 length equals 16 residues. The CDR3 loop reads CASSLTYSVANYGYTF. In DNA, the CDR3 is TGTGCCAGCAGCCTAACCTACAGCGTAGCTAACTATGGCTACACCTTC.

The chain couples TRBV18 to TRBJ1-3; no clear D gene. The CDR3 length is 12 residues. Germline assignment: CDR1 KGHSH and CDR2 LQKENI. The ends were cut back, 0 bases at V and 8 bases at J, with 5 bases in the middle. In nucleotides, the CDR3 is TGTGCCAGCTCACCACCCGGGGACACCATATATTTT. It codes for CASSPPGDTIYF.

This chain connects TRBV14 to TRBJ1-1; no clear D. V gave up 1 base and J gave up 1 base, with 10 bases separating them. CDR1 is SGHDN, CDR2 FVKESK, per germline. The CDR3 has 15 residues. The CDR3 DNA follows: TGTGCCAGCAGCCAAGGGTGGTACCCGAACACTGAAGCTTTCTTT. Amino acids: CASSQGWYPNTEAFF.

The chain has TRBV6-5 and TRBJ2-5; D gene ambiguous. CDR1 and CDR2 (germline): MNHEY, SVGAGI. V lost 0 bases and J lost 4, with 9 bases in between. The CDR3 has 14 residues. CDR3 sequence: CASSYSRQTETQYF. The CDR3 DNA reads as TGTGCCAGCAGTTACTCAAGGCAGACAGAGACCCAGTACTTC.